One and the same sample provided the 28 T cell receptor beta chains below, sequenced in a study of CD8+ T cells in alopecia areata. The authors extracted RNA and reverse transcribed it into cDNA as the sequencing template. Profiled with immunoSEQ multiplex PCR; TCRdb holds only in-frame clones, not every one. The repertoire holds 75,000 to 80,000 clones, with 60% to 70% as singletons. The treatment here: oral pan-JAK inhibitor, 5-10 mg twice daily. Sequencing was performed on CD8+ T cells sorted from blood, taken at week 24, from a patient treated with tofacitinib. All receptors come from a human donor with alopecia areata.

This chain links TRBV11-2 with TRBJ2-3; no reliable D call. In germline, CDR1 is SGHAT, CDR2 FQNNGV. The CDR3 sequence is 14 residues long. Trimming removed 0 bases from V and 0 bases from J, with 4 bases in between. The CDR3 nucleotides read TGTGCCAGCAGCTTAGATCCCAGCACAGATACGCAGTATTTT. Its translation: CASSLDPSTDTQYF.

The chain uses TRBV4-3 and TRBJ2-1; TRBD2 agrees at 7 bases. Germline V gene data show CDR1 as LGHNA and CDR2 as YSLEER. The CDR3 has 15 residues. Trimming took 3 bases from V and 5 from J; bases not matched to a gene: 7. In DNA, the CDR3 is TGCGCCAGCAGCCACGGGACTATTTTGAACAATGAGCAGTTCTTC. As protein: CASSHGTILNNEQFF.

The rearrangement joins TRBV6-5 to TRBJ1-1, with TRBD1 as a possible D gene (6 bases). The ends were cut back, 5 bases at V and 3 bases at J, with 10 bases in the middle. The germline V gene encodes CDR1 MNHEY and CDR2 SVGAGI. The CDR3 extends over 13 amino acids. This CDR3 reads CASSRGGHTEAFF. Written as DNA, the CDR3 is TGTGCCAGCAGTCGGGGGGGCCACACTGAAGCTTTCTTT.

The genes are TRBV4-3 and TRBJ2-7, with D perhaps matching TRBD1 (5 bases). This CDR3 has 17 amino acids. The germline V gene encodes CDR1 LGHNA and CDR2 YSLEER. Trimming left V 0 bases short and J 4 bases short, with 19 bases between. CDR3 DNA sequence: TGCGCCAGCAGCCAAGATCTCCGCGACAGCTCAATGTACGAGCAGTACTTC. It encodes CASSQDLRDSSMYEQYF.

V gene TRBV7-9 combines with J gene TRBJ1-4; 7 bases line up with TRBD1. From germline, CDR1 is SEHNR and CDR2 FQNEAQ (reference sequence). The ends lost 5 bases at V and 6 bases at J; junction bases unmatched: 12. The CDR3 is 16 residues long. CDR3 in amino acids: CASSPHRGTQDEKLFF. The CDR3 coding sequence is TGTGCCAGCAGCCCGCACAGGGGAACTCAGGATGAAAAACTGTTTTTT.

V is TRBV7-9 and J is TRBJ2-6; tentative D call: TRBD1 (6 bases). Per the germline V gene, CDR1 is SEHNR and CDR2 is FQNEAQ (reference sequence). This CDR3 is 17 amino acids long. V dropped 8 bases and J dropped 0 bases, with 17 bases sitting between them. For the CDR3, the DNA is TGTGCCAGCGGGGGACAACCGGAATTCTCTGGGGCCAACGTCCTGACTTTC. Its protein is CASGGQPEFSGANVLTF.

This clone was seen ten or more times. The chain employs TRBV28 and TRBJ1-1, with 9 positions matching TRBD1. The length of the CDR3 is 14 residues. V lost 7 bases and J lost 7; bases outside the gene matches: 10. Germline CDR1 and CDR2: MDHEN and SYDVKM. As DNA, the CDR3 is TGTGCCAGCACCACCGGGACAGGGTTGGTTGAAGCTTTCTTT. Amino acid sequence: CASTTGTGLVEAFF.

The DNA of the CDR3 is TGTGCCAGCTCGGGGGAGACTAGCGCTATTGATACGCAGTATTTT. Its protein product is CASSGETSAIDTQYF. This rearrangement joins TRBV2 to TRBJ2-3, with 8 bases matching TRBD2. CDR3 length: 15 amino acids. Germline trimming cut 8 bases from V and 6 bases from J; bases unmatched to any gene: 13. From germline, CDR1 is SNHLY and CDR2 FYNNEI.

The chain employs TRBV4-2 and TRBJ1-1, with 11 nucleotides matching TRBD1. V dropped 0 bases and J dropped 6; count of bases not matched to a gene: 6. The germline gives CDR1 LGHNA, CDR2 YNFKEQ. The CDR3 is 16 amino acids. CDR3 DNA: TGTGCCAGCAGCCAAGAGAACGCGGGACAGGGGGCTGAAGCTTTCTTT. Protein: CASSQENAGQGAEAFF.

Regarding this clone: This CDR3 is also generated by other DNA sequences in the sample. V and J are TRBV7-9 and TRBJ2-5; 7 bases align to TRBD1. The V gene end was trimmed by 4 bases and the J gene end by 1 base; junction bases not matched to a gene: 3. CDR1 is SEHNR, CDR2 FQNEAQ, per germline (reference sequence). The CDR3 runs 14 residues. CDR3 in amino acids: CASSSDRAQETQYF. The CDR3 DNA follows: TGTGCCAGCAGCTCAGACAGGGCCCAAGAGACCCAGTACTTC.

The chain joins TRBV27 to TRBJ2-7; 12 bases agree with TRBD2. Unmatched junction bases numbered 3, after V lost 3 bases and J lost 0 bases. This CDR3 region has 16 residues. From germline, CDR1 is MNHEY and CDR2 SMNVEV (reference sequence). The CDR3 spells CASSFLAGGSSYEQYF. CDR3 DNA: TGTGCCAGCAGTTTCCTAGCGGGAGGGAGCTCCTACGAGCAGTACTTC.

The V call is TRBV5-1, the J call TRBJ1-2; D perhaps matches TRBD1 (5 bases). The V end was cut by 2 bases, the J end by 7 bases, with 18 bases between. The CDR3 has 15 amino acids. Germline V lookup: CDR1 SGHRS, CDR2 YFSETQ. The CDR3 DNA is TGCGCCAGCAGCTTAGGGGATACAGGTTATCCTGGCTACACCTTC. Protein sequence: CASSLGDTGYPGYTF.

V and J are TRBV2 and TRBJ2-3; 7 bases are a match to TRBD2. J was trimmed by 1 base and V by 7 bases; bases with no gene match: 5. The CDR3 is 14 residues long. Germline-derived CDR1 and CDR2 are SNHLY and FYNNEI. The CDR3 DNA reads TGTGCCAGCATCATCGCGGGGGGCACAGATACGCAGTATTTT. This translates into CASIIAGGTDTQYF. The complete variable domain, with remaining parts taken from reference TRBV2 and TRBJ2-3, reads EPEVTQTPSHQVTQMGQEVILRCVPISNHLYFYWYRQILGQKVEFLVSFYNNEISEKSEIFDDQFSVERPDGSNFTLKIRSTKLEDSAMYFCASIIAGGTDTQYFGPGTRLTVL.

The CDR3 sequence is CASSQTSGAGNEQFF. The CDR3 DNA sequence: TGTGCCAGCAGTCAGACTAGCGGGGCGGGCAATGAGCAGTTCTTC. The chain is built from TRBV6-5 and TRBJ2-1; 11 bases are shared with TRBD2. Germline assignment: CDR1 MNHEY and CDR2 SVGAGI. The CDR3 extends over 15 amino acids. Trimming at V came to 5 bases and at J to 6 bases, leaving 6 bases not matched to a gene.

There are a few counts of this clone. This chain uses TRBV4-1 with TRBJ1-1; TRBD1 agrees at 9 bases. The CDR3 consists of 15 residues. Germline CDR1 reads MGHRA; CDR2 reads YSYEKL. The ends lost 5 bases at V and 5 bases at J; junction bases unmatched: 9. CDR3 loop: CASSAGTGPGTEAFF. As DNA, the CDR3 is TGCGCCAGCAGCGCCGGGACAGGGCCGGGAACTGAAGCTTTCTTT.

The V gene is TRBV7-9, the J gene TRBJ2-7; D gene uncertain. CDR3 size: 14 residues. The ends were cut back, 4 bases at V and 1 base at J, with 11 bases in the middle. Germline CDR1 is SEHNR and CDR2 is FQNEAQ (reference sequence). The CDR3 loop is CASSSVRPSYEQYF. CDR3 in DNA: TGTGCCAGCAGCTCAGTAAGACCATCCTACGAGCAGTACTTC.

This sequence joins TRBV29-1 and TRBJ2-1; TRBD1 matches 11 bases. CDR3 length: 17 residues. Germline V gene lookup returns CDR1 SQVTM and CDR2 ANQGSEA. V was clipped by 0 bases and J by 0 bases; unmatched bases: 4. This chain's CDR3 is CSVEDLGTGGSYNEQFF. CDR3 nucleotide sequence: TGCAGCGTTGAAGATCTTGGGACAGGGGGCTCCTACAATGAGCAGTTCTTC.

This clone was detected only once. A read error may account for a junction end that differs from germline. The chain recombines TRBV2 with TRBJ1-1; 8 bases are shared with TRBD1. Germline V gives CDR1 SNHLY, CDR2 FYNNEI. The CDR3 sequence is 12 residues long. CDR3 residues: CASSELGQEKIF. CDR3 sequence (DNA): TGTGCCAGCAGTGAACTGGGACAGGAAAAAATCTTT.

V is TRBV18 and J is TRBJ2-1; possibly TRBD1 for D (5 bases). This CDR3 region has 13 residues. Trimming removed 0 bases at V and 6 bases at J, with 6 bases between. In germline, CDR1 is KGHSH, CDR2 LQKENI. The CDR3 DNA follows: TGTGCCAGCTCACCACCGGGGCCCAATGAGCAGTTCTTC. Protein: CASSPPGPNEQFF. The full variable domain, with the rest looked up from reference TRBV18 and TRBJ2-1, is NAGVMQNPRHLVRRRGQEARLRCSPMKGHSHVYWYRQLPEEGLKFMVYLQKENIIDESGMPKERFSAEFPKEGPSILRIQQVVRGDSAAYFCASSPPGPNEQFFGPGTRLTVL.

This chain joins TRBV4-3 and TRBJ2-7, with TRBD1 matching 8 bases. CDR1 is LGHNA, CDR2 YSLEER, per germline. Trimming cost V 0 bases and J 3 bases; bases outside gene matches: 7. This CDR3 has 16 amino acids. The DNA for the CDR3 is TGCGCCAGCAGCCAAGATTGGCCCGGACAGGGCTACGAGCAGTACTTC. Translation gives CASSQDWPGQGYEQYF.

V is TRBV4-2 and J is TRBJ2-6; 8 bases align to TRBD2. The CDR3 is made up of 21 amino acids. V lost 0 bases, J lost 4 bases, and 17 bases stayed unmatched. Germline CDR1 reads LGHNA; CDR2 reads YNFKEQ. CDR3 sequence reads: CASSQDLSGGGWSRGANVLTF. The CDR3 nucleotides are TGTGCCAGCAGCCAAGACCTAAGCGGGGGCGGTTGGTCTCGAGGGGCCAACGTCCTGACTTTC.

The chain joins TRBV29-1 to TRBJ2-7; D gene ambiguous. Trimming cost V 5 bases and J 1 base, with 9 bases left between them. This CDR3 comprises 12 residues. From germline, CDR1 is SQVTM and CDR2 ANQGSEA. CDR3 coding DNA: TGCAGCGTTCCGACGGATTCCTACGAGCAGTACTTC. Its protein product is CSVPTDSYEQYF.

The chain has TRBV25-1 and TRBJ2-7; possibly TRBD1 for D (6 bases). This CDR3 has 15 residues. Trimming took 1 base from V and 3 from J, leaving 13 bases between them. In germline, CDR1 is MGHDK, CDR2 SYGVNS. CDR3 loop: CASSEFGRTDYEQYF. DNA for the CDR3: TGTGCCAGCAGTGAATTCGGTAGGACAGACTACGAGCAGTACTTC.

Only a few counts were recorded for this clone. The chain combines TRBV28 with TRBJ2-7; possible D gene TRBD1, 6 bases. This CDR3 contains 14 residues. V dropped 3 bases and J dropped 1 base, with 10 bases sitting between them. The germline gives CDR1 MDHEN, CDR2 SYDVKM. CDR3 sequence reads: CASSFRGSSYEQYF. As DNA, the CDR3 is TGTGCCAGCAGTTTCAGGGGATCGTCCTACGAGCAGTACTTC.

The rearrangement joins TRBV27 to TRBJ1-4; 8 positions match TRBD1. V was pared by 2 bases and J by 4 bases, with 9 bases of the junction left unmatched. Germline V lookup: CDR1 MNHEY, CDR2 SMNVEV (reference sequence). There are 17 residues in the CDR3. The CDR3 region has the DNA TGTGCCAGCAGTTTAGGTTGGACAGGGATAAATAATGAAAAACTGTTTTTT. Residues: CASSLGWTGINNEKLFF.

This clone has more than one count but fewer than ten. The chain couples TRBV7-9 to TRBJ2-7; tentative D call: TRBD1 (6 bases). The germline CDR1 and CDR2 sequences are SEHNR and FQNEAQ (reference sequence). The CDR3 has 14 residues. Trimming took off 2 bases at V and 2 bases at J, with 10 bases between the two ends. CDR3: CASSLSSGAYEQYF. As DNA, the CDR3 is TGTGCCAGCAGCTTATCCTCAGGGGCCTACGAGCAGTACTTC.

The CDR3 protein is CASSQVMGGGLSYGYTF. CDR3 in DNA: TGCGCCAGCAGCCAAGTCATGGGAGGGGGCCTTAGCTATGGCTACACCTTC. The chain is built from TRBV4-3 and TRBJ1-2; 7 bases agree with TRBD1. The CDR3 contains 17 residues. V was clipped by 1 base and J by 4 bases; unmatched bases: 12. The germline CDR1 and CDR2 sequences are LGHNA and YSLEER.

The CDR3: CASSPLRETQYF. Here the CDR3 DNA reads TGTGCCAGCAGCCCCCTTAGGGAGACCCAGTACTTC. This chain uses TRBV13 with TRBJ2-5; D is uncertain. This CDR3 contains 12 residues. Trimming cost V 5 bases and J 5 bases, with 9 bases left between them. Germline V CDR1 and CDR2: PRHDT, FYEKMQ (reference sequence).